These 16 T cell receptor beta chains were sequenced from one sample in a study of radiotherapy plus CTLA-4 blockade in lung cancer. The data were produced by immunoSEQ multiplex PCR, yet TCRdb's version contains in-frame clones alone and is incomplete. The sample lists 30,000 to 40,000 clones; roughly 71% were seen once. Here the sequenced sample was peripheral blood, taken from a patient treated with radiotherapy plus ipilimumab. The receptors shown here come from a human donor with non-small cell lung cancer who had stable disease on radiotherapy plus ipilimumab.

This clone was counted between two and nine times. The V call is TRBV6-1, the J call TRBJ1-4; a possible D gene is TRBD1 (5 bases). Germline loops: CDR1 MNHNS, CDR2 SASEGT. CDR3 length equals 15 residues. V lost 6 bases to trimming and J lost 8 bases, with 19 bases between them. The CDR3 DNA follows: TGTGCCAGCAGAACCGGTTTAGGGGCTGGGGAAAAACTGTTTTTT. Its translation is CASRTGLGAGEKLFF.

The genes are TRBV18 and TRBJ2-7; D tentatively reads TRBD1 or TRBD2 (5 bases each). CDR1 KGHSH and CDR2 LQKENI come from the germline V gene. The CDR3 has 12 amino acids. The V gene lost 6 bases and the J gene lost 4 bases, with 10 bases spanning the gap. CDR3 sequence (DNA): TGTGCCAGCTCTACTGGGGGTTACGAGCAGTACTTC. Translating it yields CASSTGGYEQYF.

V and J are TRBV25-1 and TRBJ2-7; the match to TRBD1 covers 11 bases. Losses at the gene ends were 2 bases for V and 5 bases for J; bases not matched to a gene: 5. Germline values: CDR1 MGHDK, CDR2 SYGVNS. The CDR3 has 15 residues. CDR3 sequence: CASSERTGGQNEQYF. The CDR3, as DNA: TGTGCCAGCAGTGAAAGGACAGGGGGCCAAAACGAGCAGTACTTC.

The chain uses TRBV19 and TRBJ2-2, with 9 bases lining up with TRBD2. Germline-derived CDR1 and CDR2 are LNHDA and SQIVND (reference sequence). V gave up 10 bases and J gave up 0 bases; unmatched junction bases: 15. The CDR3 is 18 amino acids. DNA for the CDR3: TGTGCCACGGGCAAACCCCTAGCGGGAAGACCGAACACCGGGGAGCTGTTTTTT. Protein sequence: CATGKPLAGRPNTGELFF.

V and J are TRBV28 and TRBJ1-2; the D gene is possibly TRBD1 (5 bases). CDR1 and CDR2 from the germline V gene are MDHEN and SYDVKM. This CDR3 has 16 amino acids. V shed 7 bases and J shed 4 bases, with 22 bases lying between them. CDR3 nucleotide sequence: TGTGCCAGCACCCTTTCCGGGACCGGGATGGGCTATGGCTACACCTTC. Translated, it gives CASTLSGTGMGYGYTF.

This clone turned up a few times. The chain combines TRBV4-1 with TRBJ2-5; D remains ambiguous. Trimming stripped 2 bases from V and 7 bases from J, with 17 bases between. The CDR3 sequence is 15 residues long. CDR1 and CDR2 (germline): MGHRA, YSYEKL. CDR3 nucleotides: TGCGCCAGCAGCCAACCCCGGGCGCCCGGTGGGACCCAGTACTTC. Translation gives CASSQPRAPGGTQYF.

Regarding this clone: Other DNA sequences in this specimen translate into the identical CDR3. V usage is TRBV7-6 and J usage is TRBJ2-2; a weak D match, TRBD1 (5 bases). Per the germline V gene, CDR1 is SGHVS and CDR2 is FNYEAQ. The length of the CDR3 is 13 residues. Trimming pared 5 bases from V and 7 bases from J, leaving 11 bases between. The CDR3 DNA follows: TGTGCCAGCAGCGCCAGGGAAATCGGGGAGCTGTTTTTT. This gives the protein CASSAREIGELFF.

In this sample, this clone turned up a few times. This chain joins TRBV7-8 and TRBJ2-1, with a possible D match to TRBD2 (6 bases). The CDR3 covers 17 residues. V was cut by 1 base and J by 6 bases, with 19 bases left in between. Per germline, CDR1 SGHVS and CDR2 FQNEAQ. As DNA, the CDR3 is TGTGCCAGCAGCTTAGAGGGCTGGTGGGAGGAATCCAATGAGCAGTTCTTC. It codes for CASSLEGWWEESNEQFF.

The rearrangement links TRBV4-2 to TRBJ2-3, with TRBD2 matching 9 bases. The CDR3 spans 17 residues. Germline trimming cut 0 bases from V and 6 bases from J; bases unmatched to any gene: 10. Germline CDR1 and CDR2: LGHNA and YNFKEQ. The CDR3 is CASSQDRAGGPRDTQYF. DNA for the CDR3: TGTGCCAGCAGCCAAGATCGGGCGGGAGGGCCGAGGGATACGCAGTATTTT.

The V call is TRBV5-8, the J call TRBJ1-1; D unresolved. The length of the CDR3 is 12 residues. Per the germline V gene, CDR1 is SGHTS and CDR2 is YDEGEE. V shed 4 bases and J shed 5 bases, with 9 bases lying between them. CDR3 bases: TGTGCCAGCAGCCTGCAGGTGACTGAAGCTTTCTTT. This translates into CASSLQVTEAFF.

There are a few counts of this clone. This chain connects TRBV5-4 to TRBJ2-7; 16 bases align to TRBD2. Germline V lookup: CDR1 SGHNT, CDR2 YYREEE (reference sequence). The junction had 1 base not matched to a gene; V was cut back by 0 bases and J by 1 base. The CDR3 runs 17 residues. CDR3 bases: TGTGCCAGCAGCTTGGGGGGACTAGCGGGAGGGTCCTACGAGCAGTACTTC. This sequence encodes CASSLGGLAGGSYEQYF.

The chain employs TRBV5-1 and TRBJ1-1; TRBD1 matches 8 bases. This CDR3 is 15 amino acids long. The trim removed 1 base at V and 7 bases at J, leaving 9 bases unmatched. Germline-derived CDR1 and CDR2 are SGHRS and YFSETQ. The CDR3 sequence: CASSLIGWTGHEAFF. CDR3 bases: TGCGCCAGCAGCTTGATAGGGTGGACAGGGCATGAAGCTTTCTTT.

This chain uses TRBV5-1 with TRBJ1-5; D remains unclear. The CDR3 totals 14 residues. Trimming cost V 0 bases and J 6 bases, with 10 bases left between them. Germline V gene sequence: CDR1 SGHRS, CDR2 YFSETQ. In DNA form, the CDR3 reads TGCGCCAGCAGCTTGGCCGGAGAAAGTCAGCCCCAGCATTTT. The encoded protein is CASSLAGESQPQHF.

In the case of this clone: Different DNA sequences within this sample yield the same CDR3. The chain recombines TRBV18 with TRBJ1-5; D gene ambiguous. Germline values: CDR1 KGHSH, CDR2 LQKENI. Trimming took 6 bases from V and 2 from J, leaving 14 bases between them. The CDR3 has 15 residues. The CDR3 nucleotides are TGTGCCAGCTCCGACGATTACGGAGGCAATCAGCCCCAGCATTTT. This gives the protein CASSDDYGGNQPQHF.

This clone was observed a few times. J is TRBJ1-5 and V is TRBV7-9; 9 bases fit TRBD1. The CDR3 consists of 14 residues. From germline, CDR1 is SEHNR and CDR2 FQNEAQ (reference sequence). The junction had 1 base not matched to a gene; V was cut back by 3 bases and J by 4 bases. CDR3 loop: CASSLTGGNQPQHF. CDR3 in DNA: TGTGCCAGCAGCTTGACAGGGGGGAATCAGCCCCAGCATTTT.

The rearrangement links TRBV7-9 to TRBJ2-3, with D unresolved. Germline loops: CDR1 SEHNR, CDR2 FQNEAQ (reference sequence). The CDR3 covers 17 residues. The germline V and J ends were trimmed by 3 bases and 1 base, with 17 bases remaining between them. The CDR3 region is CASSFTPGQARTDTQYF. CDR3 DNA sequence: TGTGCCAGCAGCTTCACCCCCGGGCAGGCCCGCACAGATACGCAGTATTTT.